This T cell receptor (beta chain) was sequenced in a study of blood T cell repertoires in COVID-19. Study-wide context: Samples taken during acute and convalescent COVID-19 were collected in the United States, Italy and Spain.

The method was immunoSEQ multiplex PCR; TCRdb's version includes in-frame clones alone and lacks a portion of them. The sample has 200,000 to 300,000 clones, about 91% seen once. This clone came up a few times. The CDR3 consists of 13 residues. The V gene lost 5 bases and the J gene lost 7 bases, with 12 bases spanning the gap. The sequence came from a woman in her forties with acute COVID-19. The chain carries TRBV12-3 or TRBV12-4 and TRBJ1-5; no definite D call. The source material was PBMCs or T cells enriched from blood (not recorded which). The CDR3, as DNA: TGTGCCAGCAGTGCCGCCGGGGTGCAGCCCCAGCATTTT. Translating it yields CASSAAGVQPQHF.